This TCR beta chain was found in a study of post-analysis software for immune sequencing data. Study as a whole: Multiple sclerosis in the patients followed relapsing-remitting, secondary progressive and progressive-relapsing courses. General observations from the study: When patients were compared with controls, about 5 TRBV segments were more frequent, TRBV5-6, TRBV5-1 and TRBV20-1 among them.

The CDR3 extends over 14 amino acids. V lost 10 bases to trimming and J lost 7 bases, with 20 bases between them. CDR1 and CDR2 (germline): MDHEN, SYDVKM. Built from TCR beta cDNA, the libraries had unique molecular identifiers in them. Some 500,000 cDNA molecules were recovered from an input of roughly 0.85 to 10 million T cells. TCRdb re-derived calls from the PCR reads in MiXCR, one entry per CDR3 protein. The data contain about 200,000 distinct CDR3 sequences, 25% to 35% of them singletons. This clonotype has a count of ten or more. Its target is not known. J is TRBJ2-1 and V is TRBV28; possible D gene TRBD2, 6 bases. Material for sequencing was blood. The sequence was collected from a girl between 2 and 17 years old with multiple sclerosis. CDR3 in DNA: TGTGCCACCCTTAGTCGCGGGATACGGAATGAGCAGTTCTTC. Its translation: CATLSRGIRNEQFF.